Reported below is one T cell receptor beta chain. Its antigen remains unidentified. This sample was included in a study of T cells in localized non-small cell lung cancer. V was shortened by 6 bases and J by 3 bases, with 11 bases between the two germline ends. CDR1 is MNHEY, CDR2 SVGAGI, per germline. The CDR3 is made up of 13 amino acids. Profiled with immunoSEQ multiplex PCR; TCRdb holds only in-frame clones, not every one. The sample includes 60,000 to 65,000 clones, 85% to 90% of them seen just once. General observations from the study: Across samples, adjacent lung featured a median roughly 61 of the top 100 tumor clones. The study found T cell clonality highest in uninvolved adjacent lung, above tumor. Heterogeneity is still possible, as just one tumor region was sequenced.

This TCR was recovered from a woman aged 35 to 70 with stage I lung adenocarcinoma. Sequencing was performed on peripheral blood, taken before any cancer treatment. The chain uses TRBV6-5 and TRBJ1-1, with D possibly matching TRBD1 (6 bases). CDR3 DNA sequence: TGTGCCAGCAGGGAAACAGGGTACACTGAAGCTTTCTTT. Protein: CASRETGYTEAFF.